The clone carrying this T cell receptor (beta chain) was recorded only once. The data derive from a study of shared clonotypes between healthy human individuals. Per sorted-subset replicate PCR, input was approximately 180 ng DNA, representing around 29,000 T cell genomes. Libraries were prepared by immunoSEQ multiplex PCR; TCRdb keeps only in-frame clonotypes and omits some of them. Of under 1,900,000 clones in the sample, approximately 98.5% were seen once. Every contributor of samples was a Caucasian grown-up residing in Nashville, Tennessee. Negatively enriched CD4+ T cells were divided by CD45RA into naive and memory. The V end was cut by 3 bases, the J end by 0 bases, with 9 bases between. CDR1 and CDR2 from the germline V gene are MGHDK and SYGVNS. CDR3 length: 14 residues.

The material sequenced was naive CD4+ T cells sorted from blood. Sample subset: CD45RA+ positively selected. The sequence was obtained from a man in his thirties or forties in good health. The chain joins TRBV25-1 to TRBJ2-7, with D maybe TRBD2 (5 bases). The CDR3 region is CASSEWESSYEQYF. The CDR3 coding sequence is TGTGCCAGCAGTGAGTGGGAGAGCTCCTACGAGCAGTACTTC.